These 2 T cell receptor beta chains were sequenced from one sample in a study of tumor-infiltrating lymphocytes in primary liver carcinoma. Joint extraction of RNA and DNA used about 17-32 mg of bulk tissue that was unsorted. Total RNA (around 500 ng) served as template for TCR beta cDNA synthesis primed by a constant-region primer. Amplification in three nested multiplex PCR rounds with slightly modified ARM-PCR gave rise to TCR beta libraries. The two initial PCR rounds, roughly 10 cycles each, used TRBV1-TRBV30 forward and C-beta reverse primers. TCRdb redid the calling of the multiplex PCR reads with MiXCR, one entry per CDR3 protein. There are some 180,000 distinct CDR3 sequences in the sample; 85% occur only once, and about a sixth lies in the top ten. The material sequenced was tumor tissue from primary liver carcinoma. The receptors come from a man aged 35 to 55 with primary liver carcinoma and hepatitis B virus infection.

On this clonotype itself: An end of the junction does not agree with germline; a read error may underlie this. The chain combines TRBV25-1 with TRBJ1-3; TRBD1 matches 10 bases. The CDR3 loop spans 16 amino acids. Per the germline V gene, CDR1 is MGHDK and CDR2 is SYGVNS. CDR3 residues: CASRRTGGDSGNTICF. The CDR3 nucleotides are TGTGCCAGCAGGAGGACAGGGGGAGACTCTGGAAACACCATATGTTTT.

Remarks on this clonotype: The junction shows a germline mismatch at one end, possibly a read error. The rearrangement links TRBV4-2 to TRBJ1-2; perhaps TRBD1 as D (6 bases). CDR1 is LGHNA, CDR2 YNFKEQ, per germline. CDR3 length equals 14 residues. The CDR3 nucleotides are TGTGCCAGCAGCCAAAAATGGACAGATGATGGCTACAGCTTC. This encodes CASSQKWTDDGYSF.